A single sample is the source of the 27 T cell receptor beta chains below, sequenced in a study of CD8 T cells in Susac syndrome. It was with random hexamers that about 0.45 to 1 ug RNA was reverse transcribed. Using its own MiXCR run on the immunoSEQ multiplex PCR reads, TCRdb lists one record per CDR3 protein. The data contain 27,000 or so distinct CDR3 sequences, around 94% of them singletons. What was sequenced was CD8+ T cells from PBMCs. The receptors stem from a human donor in good health.

The V call is TRBV4-1, the J call TRBJ2-1, with D perhaps matching TRBD1 (5 bases). V gave up 4 bases and J gave up 4 bases, with 8 bases separating them. This CDR3 has 13 amino acids. Germline V gene lookup returns CDR1 MGHRA and CDR2 YSYEKL. As DNA, the CDR3 is TGCGCCAGCAGCCCTCGACAGTACAATGAGCAGTTCTTC. Its translation is CASSPRQYNEQFF.

The genes are TRBV5-6 and TRBJ1-1, with 8 bases aligning to TRBD1. J lost 6 bases, V lost 2 bases, and 6 bases had no gene match. The CDR3 contains 14 residues. Looked up from germline, CDR1 is SGHDT and CDR2 is YYEEEE. This CDR3 is CASSFRTGYAEAFF. CDR3 DNA: TGTGCCAGCAGCTTCAGGACAGGGTACGCTGAAGCTTTCTTT.

The chain combines TRBV12-3 or TRBV12-4 with TRBJ2-3, with D uncertain. Trimming took 4 bases from V and 1 from J, leaving 9 bases between them. The CDR3 has 14 residues. The CDR3 DNA follows: TGTGCCAGCAGTTGGGGTGGAGGCACAGATACGCAGTATTTT. Its protein product is CASSWGGGTDTQYF.

The chain carries TRBV19 and TRBJ2-6; the match to TRBD1 covers 7 bases. V shed 10 bases and J 0 bases; nucleotides not matched to a gene: 9. CDR3 length equals 16 residues. Germline CDR1 and CDR2: LNHDA and SQIVND (reference sequence). This CDR3 is CATSTGLGSGANVLTF. For the CDR3, the DNA is TGTGCCACCTCGACAGGGTTGGGCTCTGGGGCCAACGTCCTGACTTTC.

This chain uses TRBV12-3 or TRBV12-4 with TRBJ1-2; D gene ambiguous. V was pared by 3 bases and J by 8 bases, with 7 bases between. The CDR3 contains 11 residues. CDR3 region: CASSLGSGYTF. The DNA of the CDR3 is TGTGCCAGCAGTTTGGGGAGCGGCTACACCTTC.

The chain joins TRBV24-1 to TRBJ1-5; 8 bases agree with TRBD1. The ends lost 3 bases at V and 4 bases at J; junction bases unmatched: 7. CDR3 length: 16 amino acids. Germline values: CDR1 KGHDR, CDR2 SFDVKD. CDR3 nucleotide sequence: TGTGCCACCAGTGATGGCCGGACAGGGTTGAATCAGCCCCAGCATTTT. This encodes CATSDGRTGLNQPQHF.

The chain combines TRBV5-5 with TRBJ1-6; D gene ambiguous. Per germline, CDR1 SGHKS and CDR2 YYEKEE (reference sequence). This CDR3 has 13 amino acids. Trimming cost V 7 bases and J 4 bases, with 9 bases left between them. The CDR3 DNA is TGTGCCAGCTTAGAGGAGTATAATTCACCCCTCCACTTT. Translating gives CASLEEYNSPLHF. Full variable domain (outside the CDR3, taken from reference TRBV5-5 and TRBJ1-6): DAGVTQSPTHLIKTRGQQVTLRCSPISGHKSVSWYQQVLGQGPQFIFQYYEKEERGRGNFPDRFSARQFPNYSSELNVNALLLGDSALYLCASLEEYNSPLHFGNGTRLTVT.

The chain recombines TRBV6-2 or TRBV6-3 with TRBJ2-7, with 8 positions matching TRBD2. This CDR3 region has 14 residues. V was clipped by 6 bases and J by 2 bases; unmatched bases: 6. Germline V lookup: CDR1 MNHEY, CDR2 SVGEGT. DNA for the CDR3: TGTGCCAGCAGCCCCGGGGGGGCAACCTACGAGCAGTACTTC. Translating gives CASSPGGATYEQYF.

This clonotype showed up just once. This chain links TRBV29-1 with TRBJ1-5; D is perhaps TRBD1 (6 bases). V was trimmed by 7 bases and J by 7 bases, leaving 11 bases between them. Germline CDR1 SQVTM, CDR2 ANQGSEA. The CDR3 length is 11 residues. The CDR3 bases are TGCAGCGCAGGGGTTGGCCAGCCCCAGCATTTT. Translated, it gives CSAGVGQPQHF.

This sequence joins TRBV4-3 and TRBJ2-3; D is possibly TRBD2 (7 bases). The CDR3 loop spans 17 amino acids. Trimming pared 1 base from V and 2 bases from J, leaving 16 bases between. Germline CDR1 reads LGHNA; CDR2 reads YSLEER. The CDR3 region is CASSQGLAGAFTDTQYF. The CDR3 bases are TGCGCCAGCAGCCAAGGTCTGGCGGGGGCCTTCACAGATACGCAGTATTTT.

V gene TRBV5-1 combines with J gene TRBJ2-7; D is unresolved. Germline values: CDR1 SGHRS, CDR2 YFSETQ. The germline V and J ends were trimmed by 1 base and 3 bases, with 14 bases remaining between them. The CDR3 covers 15 residues. CDR3: CASSLYSQLDYEQYF. The CDR3 DNA reads TGCGCCAGCAGCTTGTACAGTCAATTGGACTACGAGCAGTACTTC. Full variable domain (rest looked up from reference TRBV5-1 and TRBJ2-7): KAGVTQTPRYLIKTRGQQVTLSCSPISGHRSVSWYQQTPGQGLQFLFEYFSETQRNKGNFPGRFSGRQFSNSRSEMNVSTLELGDSALYLCASSLYSQLDYEQYFGPGTRLTVT.

This chain connects TRBV28 to TRBJ2-2; 7 positions match TRBD1. V was pared by 7 bases and J by 4 bases, with 3 bases of the junction left unmatched. The CDR3 contains 13 residues. Germline lookup yields CDR1 MDHEN and CDR2 SYDVKM. The CDR3 DNA sequence: TGTGCCAGCACCTACAGGGGCACCGGGGAGCTGTTTTTT. It specifies CASTYRGTGELFF. Together with reference TRBV28 and TRBJ2-2, the CDR3 gives the full variable domain: DVKVTQSSRYLVKRTGEKVFLECVQDMDHENMFWYRQDPGLGLRLIYFSYDVKMKEKGDIPEGYSVSREKKERFSLILESASTNQTSMYLCASTYRGTGELFFGEGSRLTVL.

V gene TRBV11-2 combines with J gene TRBJ1-1; tentatively, D is TRBD1 (5 bases). The CDR3 spans 12 residues. Germline V gives CDR1 SGHAT, CDR2 FQNNGV. V was pared by 6 bases and J by 3 bases, with 8 bases between. The DNA for the CDR3 is TGTGCCAGCAGTCAGGGCTACACTGAAGCTTTCTTT. Protein sequence: CASSQGYTEAFF.

The chain couples TRBV14 to TRBJ2-1; a possible D gene is TRBD2 (5 bases). The CDR3 runs to 15 residues. CDR1 SGHDN and CDR2 FVKESK come from the germline V gene. V lost 1 base and J lost 3, with 10 bases in between. Written as DNA, the CDR3 is TGTGCCAGCAGCCAAGTATCAACTAGCTACAATGAGCAGTTCTTC. Protein sequence: CASSQVSTSYNEQFF.

The rearrangement links TRBV12-3 or TRBV12-4 to TRBJ2-3; the D is unclear. Trimming removed 1 base from V and 8 bases from J, with 13 bases in between. The CDR3 consists of 14 residues. CDR3 protein: CASSLGGTTGTQYF. For the CDR3, the DNA is TGTGCCAGCAGTTTAGGCGGCACCACGGGTACGCAGTATTTT.

This rearrangement joins TRBV12-3 or TRBV12-4 to TRBJ1-5; TRBD1 is a possible D gene (6 bases). V was shortened by 5 bases and J by 4 bases, with 6 bases between the two germline ends. The CDR3 spans 12 residues. CDR3 residues: CASSTGNQPQHF. CDR3 nucleotide sequence: TGTGCCAGCAGTACAGGGAATCAGCCCCAGCATTTT.

The rearrangement links TRBV19 to TRBJ2-1, with D perhaps TRBD2 (5 bases). This CDR3 has 13 amino acids. Germline-derived CDR1 and CDR2 are LNHDA and SQIVND (reference sequence). V was pared by 3 bases and J by 5 bases, with 8 bases between. The CDR3 region is CASSIGLHNEQFF. The DNA for the CDR3 is TGTGCCAGTAGTATCGGACTCCACAATGAGCAGTTCTTC.

The chain recombines TRBV7-8 with TRBJ1-6; weak D call: TRBD1 (6 bases). Germline V gives CDR1 SGHVS, CDR2 FQNEAQ. The CDR3 is made up of 15 amino acids. The V end lost 5 bases, the J end lost 10 bases, and 18 bases lay between the germline ends. The CDR3 is CASSARGRGESPLHF. The CDR3 DNA reads as TGTGCCAGCAGCGCAAGGGGGAGGGGTGAATCACCCCTCCACTTT.

The chain uses TRBV20-1 and TRBJ2-1; 10 bases map to TRBD2. CDR1 is DFQATT, CDR2 SNEGSKA, per germline (reference sequence). This CDR3 comprises 16 residues. The ends lost 0 bases at V and 5 bases at J; junction bases unmatched: 7. DNA of the CDR3: TGCAGTGCTAGAGATTCAGGAGCGGGGGGGCACAATGAGCAGTTCTTC. Residues: CSARDSGAGGHNEQFF.

This chain uses TRBV2 with TRBJ1-5; 7 bases agree with TRBD1. The CDR3 length is 14 residues. Per the germline V gene, CDR1 is SNHLY and CDR2 is FYNNEI. J gave up 2 bases and V 9 bases, and 7 bases lay outside the gene matches. CDR3 sequence: CASVQGIGNQPQHF. Written as DNA, the CDR3 is TGTGCCAGTGTACAGGGGATTGGCAATCAGCCCCAGCATTTT.

The genes are TRBV12-3 or TRBV12-4 and TRBJ2-7; perhaps TRBD1 as D (5 bases). Trimming removed 3 bases at V and 5 bases at J, with 8 bases between. This CDR3 has 12 amino acids. This chain's CDR3 is CASSFEGDEQYF. CDR3 DNA sequence: TGTGCCAGCAGTTTTGAAGGGGACGAGCAGTACTTC.

The V gene is TRBV12-3 or TRBV12-4, the J gene TRBJ1-1, with TRBD1 as a possible D gene (5 bases). The V and J ends lost 10 bases and 4 bases respectively, with 16 bases between them. The CDR3 is made up of 13 amino acids. CDR3 DNA sequence: TGTGCCACCTTACGGGGGATCGGCACTGAAGCTTTCTTT. It specifies CATLRGIGTEAFF.

This clonotype was seen a few times. V is TRBV7-9 and J is TRBJ2-2; D not certain. Germline loops: CDR1 SEHNR, CDR2 FQNEAQ (reference sequence). The V end lost 1 base, the J end lost 6 bases, and 3 bases lay between the germline ends. This CDR3 spans 12 amino acids. This chain's CDR3 is CASSLGAGELFF. The CDR3 DNA reads as TGTGCCAGCAGCTTAGGGGCCGGGGAGCTGTTTTTT.

This clonotype was picked up one time. CDR3 in DNA: TGTGCCAGCAGCCAAGATAGCAGCGGGGTCTACAATGAGCAGTTCTTC. As protein: CASSQDSSGVYNEQFF. The chain couples TRBV3-1 to TRBJ2-1; TRBD2 matches 7 bases. Germline loops: CDR1 LGHDT, CDR2 YNNKEL (reference sequence). This CDR3 has 16 residues. J lost 3 bases, V lost 0 bases, and 5 bases had no gene match.

J is TRBJ1-1 and V is TRBV4-3; no definite D call. V lost 5 bases, J lost 4 bases, and 11 bases lay in between. This CDR3 has 13 amino acids. Germline lookup yields CDR1 LGHNA and CDR2 YSLEER. The CDR3 sequence: CASSFGASTEAFF. For the CDR3, the DNA is TGCGCCAGCAGCTTCGGAGCCAGCACTGAAGCTTTCTTT.

The J gene is TRBJ2-7, the V gene TRBV2; weak D call: TRBD1 (6 bases). The length of the CDR3 is 12 residues. V lost 6 bases and J lost 2, with 8 bases in between. CDR1 and CDR2 (germline): SNHLY, FYNNEI. CDR3 DNA sequence: TGTGCCAGCAGGGGGACAACCTACGAGCAGTACTTC. Its translation: CASRGTTYEQYF. The variable domain in full, completed from reference TRBV2 and TRBJ2-7, reads EPEVTQTPSHQVTQMGQEVILRCVPISNHLYFYWYRQILGQKVEFLVSFYNNEISEKSEIFDDQFSVERPDGSNFTLKIRSTKLEDSAMYFCASRGTTYEQYFGPGTRLTVT.

The V gene is TRBV6-1, the J gene TRBJ2-3, with D possibly matching TRBD2 (6 bases). The germline V gene encodes CDR1 MNHNS and CDR2 SASEGT. The CDR3 is made up of 16 amino acids. Trimming left V 5 bases short and J 4 bases short, with 19 bases between. The CDR3 nucleotides read TGTGCCAGCAGTCCTACTGGGGGGAGATCCCCAGATACGCAGTATTTT. Translating gives CASSPTGGRSPDTQYF.